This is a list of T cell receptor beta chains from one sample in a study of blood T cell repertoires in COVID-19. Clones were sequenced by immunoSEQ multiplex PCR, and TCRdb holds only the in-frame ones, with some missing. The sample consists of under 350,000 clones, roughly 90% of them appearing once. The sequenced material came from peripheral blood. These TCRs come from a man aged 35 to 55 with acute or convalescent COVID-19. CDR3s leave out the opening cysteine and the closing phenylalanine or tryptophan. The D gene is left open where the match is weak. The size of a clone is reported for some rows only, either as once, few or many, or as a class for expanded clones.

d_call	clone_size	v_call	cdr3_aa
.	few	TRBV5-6	ASSETGKRGEKLF
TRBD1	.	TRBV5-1	ASSLMTGSDSPLH
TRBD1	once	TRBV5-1	ASSLRTGDYEQY
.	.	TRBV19	ASRTGSANYGYT
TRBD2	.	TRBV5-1	ASSPGLAGASYEQY
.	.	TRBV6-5	ASTQRRLEAF
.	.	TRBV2	ASSESRSIQY
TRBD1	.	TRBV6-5	ASRRTGDTGELF
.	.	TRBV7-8	ASSLLGALSNQPQH
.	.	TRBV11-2	ASSLRGGPLYGYT
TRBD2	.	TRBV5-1	ASSFYLSGGAVDTQY
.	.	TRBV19	ASTSTVTYGYT